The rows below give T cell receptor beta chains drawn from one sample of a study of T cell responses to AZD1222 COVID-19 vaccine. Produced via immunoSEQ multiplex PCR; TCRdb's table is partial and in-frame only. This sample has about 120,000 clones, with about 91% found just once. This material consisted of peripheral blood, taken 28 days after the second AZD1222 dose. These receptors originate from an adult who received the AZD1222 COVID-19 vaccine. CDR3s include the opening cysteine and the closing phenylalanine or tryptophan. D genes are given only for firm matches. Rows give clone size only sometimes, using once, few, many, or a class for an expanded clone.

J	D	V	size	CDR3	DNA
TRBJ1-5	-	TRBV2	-	CASSALGNQPQHF	TGTGCCAGCAGTGCCCTAGGCAATCAGCCCCAGCATTTT
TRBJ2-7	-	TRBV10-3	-	CAISESATVYEQYF	TGTGCCATCAGTGAGTCAGCGACAGTTTACGAGCAGTACTTC
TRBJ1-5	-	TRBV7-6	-	CASSLPGEPQHF	TGTGCCAGCAGCTTGCCGGGGGAGCCCCAGCATTTT
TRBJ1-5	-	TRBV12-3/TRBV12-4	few	CASSPNNQPQHF	TGTGCCAGCAGCCCGAACAATCAGCCCCAGCATTTT
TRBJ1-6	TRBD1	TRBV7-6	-	CASSPWGTGGSNSPLHF	TGTGCCAGCAGCCCGTGGGGGACAGGGGGTAGTAATTCACCCCTCCACTTT
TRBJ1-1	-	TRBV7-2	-	CASSLLRNTEAFF	TGTGCCAGCAGCTTATTGAGGAACACTGAAGCTTTCTTT
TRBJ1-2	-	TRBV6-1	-	CASSEWPIYGYTF	TGTGCCAGCAGTGAATGGCCGATCTATGGCTACACCTTC
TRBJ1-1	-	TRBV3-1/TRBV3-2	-	CASTWSDSPRTEAFF	TGTGCCAGCACCTGGTCCGACAGCCCTCGCACTGAAGCTTTCTTT
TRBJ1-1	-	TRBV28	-	CASSWAGQPEAFF	TGTGCCAGCAGTTGGGCAGGTCAGCCTGAAGCTTTCTTT
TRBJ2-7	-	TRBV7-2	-	CASSLYNEQYF	TGTGCCAGCAGCTTATATAACGAGCAGTACTTC
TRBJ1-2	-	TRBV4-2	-	CASSQDLRGAFGYTF	TGTGCCAGCAGCCAAGATTTACGGGGGGCATTTGGCTACACCTTC
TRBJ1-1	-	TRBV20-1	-	CSASGGLDAFF	TGCAGTGCTAGCGGGGGCTTGGATGCTTTCTTT
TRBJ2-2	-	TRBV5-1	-	CASRERANTGELFF	TGCGCCAGCAGGGAGCGGGCGAACACCGGGGAGCTGTTTTTT
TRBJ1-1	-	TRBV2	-	CASSGDSLNTEAFF	TGTGCCAGCAGTGGTGACAGCCTAAACACTGAAGCTTTCTTT
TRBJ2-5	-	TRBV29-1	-	CSVGVGGETQYF	TGCAGCGTTGGGGTTGGGGGAGAGACCCAGTACTTC
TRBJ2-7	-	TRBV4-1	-	CASSQDERGKSYEQYF	TGCGCCAGCAGCCAAGATGAGAGGGGAAAATCCTACGAGCAGTACTTC
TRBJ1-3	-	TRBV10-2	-	CASSEIASGNTIYF	TGCGCCAGCAGTGAGATCGCCTCTGGAAACACCATATATTTT
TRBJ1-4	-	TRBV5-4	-	CASSPDGRDEKLFF	TGTGCCAGCAGCCCGGACGGGAGGGATGAAAAACTGTTTTTT
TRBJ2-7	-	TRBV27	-	CASSRARAGGGEQYF	TGTGCCAGCAGTCGAGCGCGGGCTGGGGGTGGCGAGCAGTACTTC
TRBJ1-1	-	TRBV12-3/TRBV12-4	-	CASRKYSIVEAFF	TGTGCCAGCAGGAAGTACAGCATAGTTGAAGCTTTCTTT
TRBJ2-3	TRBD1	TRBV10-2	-	CASSEEGQGTTDTQYF	TGCGCCAGCAGTGAGGAGGGACAGGGAACCACAGATACGCAGTATTTT
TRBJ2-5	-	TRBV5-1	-	CASSTGTSLRETQYF	TGCGCCAGCAGCACCGGGACAAGCTTACGAGAGACCCAGTACTTC
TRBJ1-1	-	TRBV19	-	CASSTGSFNTEAFF	TGTGCCAGTAGTACCGGAAGTTTTAACACTGAAGCTTTCTTT
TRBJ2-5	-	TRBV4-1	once	CASSQEVGSLETQYF	TGCGCCAGCAGCCAAGAAGTGGGTAGTCTAGAGACCCAGTACTTC
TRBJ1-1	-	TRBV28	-	CASSPLLVNTEAFF	TGTGCCAGCAGTCCTCTTCTTGTCAACACTGAAGCTTTCTTT
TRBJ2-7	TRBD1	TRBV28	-	CASTWTGLSYEQYF	TGTGCCAGCACTTGGACAGGCCTTTCCTACGAGCAGTACTTC
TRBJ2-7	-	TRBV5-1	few	CASTPRQDSYEQYF	TGCGCCAGCACCCCGCGGCAGGACTCCTACGAGCAGTACTTC
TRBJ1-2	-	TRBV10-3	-	CAIDSSGKDYGYTF	TGTGCCATCGACTCGAGCGGAAAAGACTATGGCTACACCTTC
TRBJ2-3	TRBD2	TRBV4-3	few	CASSQEAGGPTDTQYF	TGCGCCAGCAGCCAAGAGGCGGGGGGGCCTACAGATACGCAGTATTTT
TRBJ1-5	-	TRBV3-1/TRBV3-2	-	CASSQGIQPQHF	TGTGCCAGCAGCCAGGGCATTCAGCCCCAGCATTTT
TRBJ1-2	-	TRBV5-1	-	CASSLDRVIYGYTF	TGCGCCAGCAGCTTGGACAGAGTCATCTATGGCTACACCTTC
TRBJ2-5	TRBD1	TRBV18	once	CASSLGTGGAETQYF	TGTGCCAGCTCACTCGGGACAGGGGGCGCGGAGACCCAGTACTTC
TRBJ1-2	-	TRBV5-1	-	CASRDSQGNYGYTF	TGCGCCAGCAGGGATTCACAGGGTAACTATGGCTACACCTTC
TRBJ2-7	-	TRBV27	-	CASSLYYKGPPYEQYF	TGTGCCAGCAGTTTATACTATAAAGGCCCACCCTACGAGCAGTACTTC
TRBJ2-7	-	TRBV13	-	CASSSKGYEQYF	TGTGCCAGCAGCTCAAAGGGGTACGAGCAGTACTTC
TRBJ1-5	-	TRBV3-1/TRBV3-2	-	CASSLLGQPQHF	TGTGCCAGCAGCTTGTTAGGACAGCCCCAGCATTTT
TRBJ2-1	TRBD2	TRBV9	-	CASSVASGGALGEQFF	TGTGCCAGCAGCGTAGCCAGCGGGGGGGCCCTTGGTGAGCAGTTCTTC
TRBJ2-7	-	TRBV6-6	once	CASSYPESEQYF	TGTGCCAGCAGTTACCCTGAATCCGAGCAGTACTTC
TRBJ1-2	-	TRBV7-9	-	CASSPALGRTLYGYTF	TGTGCCAGCAGCCCGGCATTGGGCCGAACTTTATATGGCTACACCTTC
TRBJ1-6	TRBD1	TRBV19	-	CASSPLPGQYGSPLHF	TGTGCCAGTAGTCCTCTCCCGGGACAGTATGGTTCACCCCTCCACTTT
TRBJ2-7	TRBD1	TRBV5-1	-	CASSSGQGAGEQYF	TGCGCCAGCAGCTCCGGACAGGGTGCGGGTGAGCAGTACTTC
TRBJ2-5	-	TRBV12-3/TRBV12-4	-	CASSPGLAQYF	TGTGCCAGCAGCCCCGGGTTGGCCCAGTACTTC
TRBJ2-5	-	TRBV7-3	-	CASSFLWARWIRETQYF	TGTGCCAGCAGCTTTCTGTGGGCCAGGTGGATCCGAGAGACCCAGTACTTC
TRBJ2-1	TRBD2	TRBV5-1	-	CASSLAPAGVYNEQFF	TGCGCCAGCAGCTTGGCACCAGCGGGGGTCTACAATGAGCAGTTCTTC
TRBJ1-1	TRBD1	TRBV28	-	CASSLAGTGGYTEAFF	TGTGCCAGCAGTTTAGCCGGGACAGGGGGCTACACTGAAGCTTTCTTT
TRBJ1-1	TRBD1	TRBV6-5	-	CASTGTGTEAFF	TGTGCCAGCACAGGGACAGGCACTGAAGCTTTCTTT
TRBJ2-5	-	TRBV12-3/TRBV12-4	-	CASSPGGGETQYF	TGTGCCAGCAGTCCTGGGGGCGGGGAGACCCAGTACTTC
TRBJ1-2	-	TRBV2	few	CASTSQGVGYGYTF	TGTGCCAGCACCTCCCAGGGTGTAGGGTATGGCTACACCTTC
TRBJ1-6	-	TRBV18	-	CASSQQENSPLHF	TGTGCCAGCTCTCAACAGGAAAATTCACCCCTCCACTTT